A single sample gave rise to the 19 T cell receptor beta chains below, sequenced in a study of T cells in localized non-small cell lung cancer. Here immunoSEQ multiplex PCR was the method, and the copy in TCRdb shows in-frame clones only, minus some. Among approximately 2,600 clones listed, around 20% were seen once. Source: lung tumor tissue, taken before any cancer treatment. These receptors were taken from a male donor older than 55 with stage III squamous cell lung carcinoma.

This clone is labeled as medium-sized. The rearrangement links TRBV6-8 to TRBJ2-3; 10 positions agree with TRBD1. The trim removed 4 bases at V and 3 bases at J, leaving 4 bases unmatched. Germline lookup yields CDR1 MNHGY and CDR2 SAAAGT. This CDR3 is built from 15 residues. The CDR3 region has the DNA TGTGCCAGCAGTTCGTGGGGACAGGGGACAGATACGCAGTATTTT. Its protein product is CASSSWGQGTDTQYF.

This clone was seen a handful of times. This chain uses TRBV30 with TRBJ1-1; D uncertain. The CDR3 runs 14 residues. Per germline, CDR1 GTSNPN and CDR2 SVGIG (reference sequence). V dropped 5 bases and J dropped 1 base, with 14 bases sitting between them. The CDR3 DNA reads as TGTGCCTGGGGAGCCCGCCGGAGGAACACTGAAGCTTTCTTT. It encodes CAWGARRRNTEAFF.

The chain has TRBV6-8 and TRBJ1-4; no clear D gene. Germline assignment: CDR1 MNHGY and CDR2 SAAAGT. The length of the CDR3 is 13 residues. The V end was cut by 5 bases, the J end by 8 bases, with 12 bases between. CDR3 region: CASSPRPAEKLFF. CDR3 coding DNA: TGTGCCAGCAGTCCTAGACCTGCCGAAAAACTGTTTTTT.

Judged by abundance, this clone is medium-sized. The rearrangement links TRBV6-8 to TRBJ2-5; 9 nucleotides line up with TRBD2. J was trimmed by 5 bases and V by 8 bases; bases with no gene match: 15. Germline lookup yields CDR1 MNHGY and CDR2 SAAAGT. This CDR3 comprises 16 residues. This CDR3 reads CASGGLSGTSWETQYF. In nucleotides, the CDR3 is TGTGCCAGCGGGGGGCTCTCCGGGACTAGCTGGGAGACCCAGTACTTC.

This clone was observed a few times. The chain combines TRBV6-8 with TRBJ1-6, with TRBD1 matching over 10 bases. The germline gives CDR1 MNHGY, CDR2 SAAAGT. The CDR3 spans 14 residues. The ends lost 7 bases at V and 10 bases at J; junction bases unmatched: 7. The CDR3 nucleotides read TGTGCCAGCACTCGGACAGGGGGTGCCTCACCCCTCCACTTT. Its translation: CASTRTGGASPLHF.

The chain links TRBV19 to TRBJ1-4; D remains unclear. Germline CDR1 is LNHDA and CDR2 is SQIVND (reference sequence). V lost 5 bases to trimming and J lost 7 bases, with 17 bases between them. The length of the CDR3 is 15 residues. CDR3 nucleotide sequence: TGTGCCAGTAGTCCAGGACCCCGACCGGGTGAAAAACTGTTTTTT. Protein: CASSPGPRPGEKLFF.

V usage is TRBV18 and J usage is TRBJ1-1, with a weak D call TRBD1 (6 bases). The V end was cut by 5 bases, the J end by 4 bases, with 23 bases between. The germline V gene encodes CDR1 KGHSH and CDR2 LQKENI. This CDR3 region has 17 residues. The CDR3 DNA sequence: TGTGCCAGCTCAGGACGAAGCACAGGGAAGGGAAGCACTGAAGCTTTCTTT. This codes for CASSGRSTGKGSTEAFF.

This chain joins TRBV9 and TRBJ1-6; no definite D call. CDR3 length equals 14 residues. The germline V gene has CDR1 SGDLS and CDR2 YYNGEE. Trimming took off 4 bases at V and 6 bases at J, with 11 bases between the two ends. CDR3 loop: CASSPRVLNSPLHF. CDR3 DNA sequence: TGTGCCAGCAGCCCCCGGGTTCTTAATTCACCCCTCCACTTT.

The chain links TRBV7-6 to TRBJ1-5; weak D call: TRBD1 (5 bases). CDR1 is SGHVS and CDR2 is FNYEAQ in the germline V gene. Trimming removed 3 bases from V and 6 bases from J, with 12 bases in between. The CDR3 has 14 amino acids. CDR3 region: CASSLAGDFQPQHF. The CDR3 nucleotides are TGTGCCAGCAGCTTGGCCGGGGACTTTCAGCCCCAGCATTTT.

This clone came up a few times. V usage is TRBV28 and J usage is TRBJ2-3, with 13 positions matching TRBD2. V dropped 3 bases and J dropped 3; count of bases not matched to a gene: 9. The CDR3 is 18 amino acids. Germline-derived CDR1 and CDR2 are MDHEN and SYDVKM. As DNA, the CDR3 is TGTGCCAGCAGTTTCCTCGGGACTAGCGGGGTTATGACAGATACGCAGTATTTT. It translates to CASSFLGTSGVMTDTQYF.

This chain links TRBV5-1 with TRBJ2-2, with D unclear. The CDR3 totals 19 residues. The germline V gene encodes CDR1 SGHRS and CDR2 YFSETQ. V lost 2 bases and J 6 bases, leaving 26 bases between the germline ends. CDR3 sequence: CASSLRPIANSNTPGELFF. The CDR3 coding sequence is TGCGCCAGCAGCTTACGACCGATAGCTAACTCGAACACCCCCGGGGAGCTGTTTTTT.

This clone turned up a few times. This chain uses TRBV6-8 with TRBJ1-3; D call uncertain. The V and J ends lost 6 bases and 0 bases respectively, with 6 bases between them. Looked up from germline, CDR1 is MNHGY and CDR2 is SAAAGT. The CDR3 length is 13 residues. This chain's CDR3 is CASSANSGNTIYF. DNA for the CDR3: TGTGCCAGCAGCGCTAACTCTGGAAACACCATATATTTT.

This clone was found a few times. V and J are TRBV19 and TRBJ1-3; D ambiguous. The CDR3 is made up of 16 amino acids. CDR1 and CDR2 (germline): LNHDA, SQIVND (reference sequence). Trimming stripped 3 bases from V and 0 bases from J, with 12 bases between. CDR3 amino acids: CASSIVSGNSGNTIYF. CDR3 DNA sequence: TGTGCCAGTAGTATCGTATCGGGGAACTCTGGAAACACCATATATTTT.

This chain uses TRBV11-3 with TRBJ1-2; D gene uncertain. CDR1 is SGHNT and CDR2 is YENEEA in the germline V gene. The CDR3 totals 14 residues. V dropped 1 base and J dropped 3 bases, with 9 bases sitting between them. CDR3 amino acids: CASSLVGRDYGYTF. The CDR3 coding sequence is TGTGCCAGCAGCTTAGTTGGACGGGACTATGGCTACACCTTC.

CDR3 DNA: TGCGCCAGCAGCCGACAGGGCGTCAGGGTGGAGCAGTACGTC. Protein product: CASSRQGVRVEQYV. The rearrangement uses TRBV5-1 and TRBJ2-7, with TRBD1 matching over 7 bases. The germline gives CDR1 SGHRS, CDR2 YFSETQ. This CDR3 is built from 14 residues. V shed 4 bases and J 7 bases; nucleotides not matched to a gene: 11.

This clone was found a few times. The V call is TRBV11-3, the J call TRBJ1-5; perhaps TRBD1 as D (5 bases). Trimming left V 3 bases short and J 6 bases short, with 12 bases between. The CDR3 length is 14 residues. Per the germline V gene, CDR1 is SGHNT and CDR2 is YENEEA. CDR3 in amino acids: CASSLWGGGQPQHF. The CDR3 bases are TGTGCCAGCAGCTTGTGGGGGGGAGGTCAGCCCCAGCATTTT.

V and J are TRBV5-1 and TRBJ1-1; 8 bases match TRBD1. The CDR3 has 16 amino acids. Germline V gives CDR1 SGHRS, CDR2 YFSETQ. Trimming removed 4 bases from V and 4 bases from J; junction bases left unmatched: 12. The CDR3 loop reads CASSISSDRGRTEAFF. Written as DNA, the CDR3 is TGCGCCAGCAGCATCTCAAGCGACAGGGGACGCACTGAAGCTTTCTTT.

This clone turned up a few times. V and J are TRBV11-3 and TRBJ2-2; either TRBD1 or TRBD2 may fit D (7 bases each). Trimming removed 5 bases from V and 5 bases from J, with 12 bases in between. The CDR3 is made up of 14 amino acids. The germline CDR1 and CDR2 sequences are SGHNT and YENEEA. The CDR3 nucleotides are TGTGCCAGCAGCCGACAGGGAGGGACCGGGGAGCTGTTTTTT. It yields the protein CASSRQGGTGELFF. Filled out from reference TRBV11-3 and TRBJ2-2, the complete variable domain reads EAGVVQSPRYKIIEKKQPVAFWCNPISGHNTLYWYLQNLGQGPELLIRYENEEAVDDSQLPKDRFSAERLKGVDSTLKIQPAELGDSAVYLCASSRQGGTGELFFGEGSRLTVL.

This clone turned up a few times. The V call is TRBV4-1, the J call TRBJ1-5, with D hard to call. The V and J ends lost 0 bases and 1 base respectively, with 22 bases between them. The CDR3 extends over 20 amino acids. Germline V CDR1 and CDR2: MGHRA, YSYEKL. This chain's CDR3 is CASSQDHGGLGVGSNQPQHF. For the CDR3, the DNA is TGCGCCAGCAGCCAAGATCACGGTGGGTTAGGTGTTGGGAGCAATCAGCCCCAGCATTTT.